Listed below are T cell receptor beta chains from one sample, sequenced in a study of blood T cell repertoires in COVID-19. Profiling relied on immunoSEQ multiplex PCR, and the TCRdb table lists in-frame clones only, not all of them. The sample lists more than 150,000 clones; about 86% were seen once. Specimen: peripheral blood. Receptors were obtained from a woman aged 65 to 85 with COVID-19, enrolled during active disease. CDR3s leave out the opening cysteine and the closing phenylalanine or tryptophan.

v_call: TRBV27; j_call: TRBJ2-1; cdr3_aa: ASSRSPPGVAGNEQF
v_call: TRBV2; j_call: TRBJ2-3; cdr3_aa: ASIRGIGTDTQY
v_call: TRBV27; j_call: TRBJ2-5; cdr3_aa: ASSPGQGVTPQETQY
v_call: TRBV7-3; j_call: TRBJ2-7; cdr3_aa: ASSPGHNSYEQY
v_call: TRBV15; j_call: TRBJ2-2; cdr3_aa: ATSRLASGELF
v_call: TRBV30; j_call: TRBJ2-1; cdr3_aa: AWSEQSYNEQF
v_call: TRBV6-5; j_call: TRBJ2-7; cdr3_aa: ASSYSAGFDEQY
v_call: TRBV28; j_call: TRBJ2-7; cdr3_aa: ASSFPGPPYEQY
v_call: TRBV27; j_call: TRBJ2-1; cdr3_aa: ASSSLADRNSYNEQF
v_call: TRBV27; j_call: TRBJ1-1; cdr3_aa: ASSTLNRGVNTEAF
v_call: TRBV28; j_call: TRBJ2-1; cdr3_aa: ASSQGQREQF
v_call: TRBV24-1; j_call: TRBJ1-6; cdr3_aa: ATQGQRNSPLH
v_call: TRBV2; j_call: TRBJ2-7; cdr3_aa: ASSVGPRIYEQY
v_call: TRBV28; j_call: TRBJ1-4; cdr3_aa: ASSLGGLNEKLF
v_call: TRBV30; j_call: TRBJ2-7; cdr3_aa: AWSAKDSRSYEQY